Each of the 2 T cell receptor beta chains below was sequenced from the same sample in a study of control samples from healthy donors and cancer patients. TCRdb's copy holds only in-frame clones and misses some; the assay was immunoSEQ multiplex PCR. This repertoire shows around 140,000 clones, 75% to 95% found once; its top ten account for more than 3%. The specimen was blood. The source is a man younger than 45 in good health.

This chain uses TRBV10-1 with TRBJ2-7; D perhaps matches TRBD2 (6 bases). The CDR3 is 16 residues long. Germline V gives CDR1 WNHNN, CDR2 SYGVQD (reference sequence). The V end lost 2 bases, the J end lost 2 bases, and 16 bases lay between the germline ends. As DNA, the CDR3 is TGCGCCAGCAGTGAGCCAGAGCCCGGGACTCCCTACGAGCAGTACTTC. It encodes CASSEPEPGTPYEQYF.

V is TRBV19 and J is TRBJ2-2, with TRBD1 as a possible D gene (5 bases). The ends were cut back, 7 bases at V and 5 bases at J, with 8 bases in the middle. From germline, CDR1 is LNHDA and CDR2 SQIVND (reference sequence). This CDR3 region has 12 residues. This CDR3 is CASISGTGELFF. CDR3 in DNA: TGTGCCAGTATCTCAGGGACCGGGGAGCTGTTTTTT.